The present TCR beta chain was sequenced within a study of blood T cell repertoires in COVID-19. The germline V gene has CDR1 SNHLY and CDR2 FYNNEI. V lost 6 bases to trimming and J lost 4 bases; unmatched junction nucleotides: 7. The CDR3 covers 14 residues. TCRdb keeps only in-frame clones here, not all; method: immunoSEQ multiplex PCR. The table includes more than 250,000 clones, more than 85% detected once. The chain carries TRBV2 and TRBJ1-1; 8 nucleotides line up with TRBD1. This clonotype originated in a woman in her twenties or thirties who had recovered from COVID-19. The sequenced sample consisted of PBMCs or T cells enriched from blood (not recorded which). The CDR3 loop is CASREIRGLTEAFF. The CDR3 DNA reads TGTGCCAGCAGAGAGATCAGGGGGCTCACTGAAGCTTTCTTT.